These 7 T cell receptor beta chains share one sample of origin, sequenced in a study of T cells in Graves' hyperthyroidism and ophthalmopathy. TCR beta CDR3 sequences were amplified from RNA transcripts. An initial round of RT-PCR targeting the TCR CDR3 relied on the HTBI primer set. TCRdb fed the multiplex PCR reads into MiXCR, producing one record per CDR3 protein. The table has fewer than 650,000 distinct CDR3 sequences, over 12% seen once. The sample comprised blood. These receptors were collected from a woman aged 18-29 years with Graves' ophthalmopathy.

This clonotype was detected many times. CDR3 in DNA: TGTGCCAGCAATTCCGCTGGACGGGGCTCCTACAATGAGCAGTTCTTC. Encoded protein: CASNSAGRGSYNEQFF. The V and J genes are TRBV12-3 or TRBV12-4 and TRBJ2-1, with a weak D call TRBD2 (5 bases). Trimming removed 7 bases at V and 0 bases at J, with 16 bases between. The CDR3 covers 16 residues.

In its sample, this clonotype was seen many times. V is TRBV7-3 and J is TRBJ2-7; D might be TRBD2 (7 bases). The length of the CDR3 is 18 residues. The germline V gene has CDR1 SGHTA and CDR2 FQGTGA. V dropped 0 bases and J dropped 0 bases, with 18 bases sitting between them. CDR3 region: CASSLTGPGGGSSYEQYF. The CDR3 bases are TGTGCCAGCAGCTTAACCGGCCCCGGGGGCGGGAGCTCCTACGAGCAGTACTTC.

This clonotype showed up just a few times. V usage is TRBV12-3 or TRBV12-4 and J usage is TRBJ1-4; 9 nucleotides align to TRBD1. J was trimmed by 6 bases and V by 5 bases; bases with no gene match: 10. CDR3 length: 16 residues. The CDR3 sequence: CASSGTGSRRDEKLFF. The CDR3 DNA sequence: TGTGCCAGCAGTGGGACAGGGAGCCGGAGGGATGAAAAACTGTTTTTT.

The table lists this clonotype with many counts. The genes are TRBV2 and TRBJ1-5, with D possibly matching TRBD1 (6 bases). CDR1 is SNHLY, CDR2 FYNNEI, per germline. CDR3 length equals 16 residues. The V and J ends lost 4 bases and 0 bases respectively, with 13 bases between them. DNA of the CDR3: TGTGCCAGCAGTGTGGCAGGGGATTATAGCAATCAGCCCCAGCATTTT. This translates into CASSVAGDYSNQPQHF.

This clonotype was observed at least ten times. The genes are TRBV9 and TRBJ2-3; D remains ambiguous. From germline, CDR1 is SGDLS and CDR2 YYNGEE. The CDR3 is 16 residues long. The germline V and J ends were trimmed by 0 bases and 2 bases, with 13 bases remaining between them. In nucleotides, the CDR3 is TGTGCCAGCAGCGTAGGAAGGGTCCCATACACAGATACGCAGTATTTT. It translates to CASSVGRVPYTDTQYF.

This chain's CDR3 is CASSFRPGLVDASAKNIQYF. The DNA of the CDR3 is TGTGCCAGCAGTTTCCGCCCGGGACTAGTCGACGCTTCGGCCAAAAACATTCAGTACTTC. The rearrangement joins TRBV27 to TRBJ2-4; 8 nucleotides align to TRBD2. V dropped 3 bases and J dropped 1; count of bases not matched to a gene: 17. Germline V gives CDR1 MNHEY, CDR2 SMNVEV (reference sequence). CDR3 length: 20 residues.

This clonotype showed up just a few times. V gene TRBV6-1 combines with J gene TRBJ2-5; D is uncertain. The CDR3 loop spans 12 amino acids. Germline V gene data show CDR1 as MNHNS and CDR2 as SASEGT. Trimming stripped 2 bases from V and 9 bases from J, with 10 bases between. As DNA, the CDR3 is TGTGCCAGCAGTGAATGGAATCCTCCCCAGTACTTC. It specifies CASSEWNPPQYF.